The sequence of this T cell receptor beta chain was determined in a study of CD4 T cells in relation to SARS-CoV-2 and coronaviruses. Across the whole study: Crossreactive spike epitopes shared across donors were mapped to their HLA restriction. The study's findings and limits: In around 60% of donors, memory CD4+ clonotypes crossrecognized SARS-CoV-2 and at least one common cold coronavirus spike. The cross-reactivity analysis covered only spike protein, not other viral proteins.

Before the COVID-19 pandemic, during about 2010-2018, CD4+ T cells were taken from unexposed donors. Uncultured naive and memory CD4+ T cells supplied DNA for deep TCR-beta sequencing. Generated by immunoSEQ multiplex PCR, the TCRdb table keeps only in-frame clones and is missing some. The sample carries around 56,000 clones, roughly 89% recorded once. A remark on this clone: What it recognizes is unknown.

This CDR3 contains 13 residues. Germline loops: CDR1 KGHSH, CDR2 LQKENI. V lost 2 bases to trimming and J lost 1 base, with 5 bases between them. The sequence was obtained from a human donor in good health. The chain combines TRBV18 with TRBJ2-5; no reliable D call. The sample comprised memory CD4+ T cells from PBMCs. The CDR3 DNA follows: TGTGCCAGCTCACCAGGGGTCCAAGAGACCCAGTACTTC. Protein product: CASSPGVQETQYF. The whole variable domain, remainder taken from reference TRBV18 and TRBJ2-5, is NAGVMQNPRHLVRRRGQEARLRCSPMKGHSHVYWYRQLPEEGLKFMVYLQKENIIDESGMPKERFSAEFPKEGPSILRIQQVVRGDSAAYFCASSPGVQETQYFGPGTRLLVL.